The text below deals with one T cell receptor beta chain. Antigen specificity is unknown. CDR1 and CDR2 from the germline V gene are SEHNR and FQNEAQ (reference sequence). This CDR3 comprises 12 residues. V lost 5 bases and J lost 5, with 8 bases in between. The data stem from a study of shared clonotypes between healthy human individuals. Regarding the study as a whole: Researchers sampled only blood; tissue repertoires likely differ. About 5% of naive CD4 clonotypes were shared across a few donors.

Libraries were prepared by immunoSEQ multiplex PCR; TCRdb keeps only in-frame clonotypes and omits some of them. Here the sample spans 1 million to 1.2 million clones, about 72% being singletons. Memory CD4+ cells were the fraction left after CD45RA+ naive selection. Sequenced input: memory CD4+ T cells from PBMCs. Stated subset: CD45RA-negative fraction. The gene calls are TRBV7-9 and TRBJ2-3; D may be TRBD2 (5 bases). This TCR derives from a man aged 18 to 30 in good health. Some clones in this sample may be carry-over from other donors' samples. The CDR3 DNA follows: TGTGCCAGCAGCCGGACTGAAGATACGCAGTATTTT. Translation gives CASSRTEDTQYF.